The rows below give T cell receptor beta chains drawn from one sample of a study of circulating CD8 cells and anti-PD-1 response in melanoma. TCRdb called the reads again in MiXCR, with one record for every CDR3 protein. The data show about 800 distinct CDR3 sequences, with under 9.5% seen just once and 13% to 15% held by the top ten. The sample in question was CD8+ T cells from PBMCs, obtained at baseline or after one month of anti-PD-1 therapy (not recorded which). These receptors were taken from a human donor with melanoma. The CDR3 runs from the conserved cysteine through the conserved F or W. The D gene is left open where the match is weak. Size values are once, few and many counts, or a class for expanded clones, and some rows have none.

abundance: -
v_gene: TRBV6-2/TRBV6-3
d_gene: -
j_gene: TRBJ2-1
CDR3nt: TGTGCCAGCAGTCTCGGGCCTGAGCAGTCCTTC
CDR3aa: CASSLGPEQSF

abundance: large
v_gene: TRBV3-1
d_gene: -
j_gene: TRBJ2-7
CDR3nt: TGTGCCAGCAGCCAAACCGGGGCGTGGCTCTACGAGCAGTACTTC
CDR3aa: CASSQTGAWLYEQYF

abundance: large
v_gene: TRBV24-1
d_gene: TRBD1
j_gene: TRBJ2-2
CDR3nt: TGTGCCACCAGTGATTTCTGGACAGGGGGCCGGACCGGGGAGCTGTTTTTT
CDR3aa: CATSDFWTGGRTGELFF

abundance: large
v_gene: TRBV5-5
d_gene: -
j_gene: TRBJ2-4
CDR3nt: TGTGCCAGCACTGGGGTACCCTCCAAAAACATTCAGTACTTC
CDR3aa: CASTGVPSKNIQYF

abundance: medium-sized
v_gene: TRBV20-1
d_gene: -
j_gene: TRBJ1-1
CDR3nt: TGCAGTGCTAGAGATGGAGATGCTGAAGCTTTCTTT
CDR3aa: CSARDGDAEAFF

abundance: large
v_gene: TRBV9
d_gene: -
j_gene: TRBJ2-1
CDR3nt: TGTGCCAGCAGCCTGCAGGCCTACAATGAGCAGTTCTTC
CDR3aa: CASSLQAYNEQFF

abundance: large
v_gene: TRBV29-1
d_gene: -
j_gene: TRBJ2-3
CDR3nt: TGCAGCGTTTTTTCTCGGCCCGGAGATACGCAGTATTTT
CDR3aa: CSVFSRPGDTQYF

abundance: medium-sized
v_gene: TRBV28
d_gene: -
j_gene: TRBJ2-1
CDR3nt: TGTGCCAGCAGTGTAGGTGGTCTCTCCTACAATGAGCAGTTCTTC
CDR3aa: CASSVGGLSYNEQFF

abundance: medium-sized
v_gene: TRBV9
d_gene: -
j_gene: TRBJ2-3
CDR3nt: TGTGCCAGCAGCCCCACAGGGATGGAAAGCACAGATACGCAGTATTTT
CDR3aa: CASSPTGMESTDTQYF

abundance: large
v_gene: TRBV4-2
d_gene: -
j_gene: TRBJ2-7
CDR3nt: TGTGCCAGCAGCCAAGGGGGGACTGCCCCCTACGAGCAGTACTTC
CDR3aa: CASSQGGTAPYEQYF

abundance: medium-sized
v_gene: TRBV9
d_gene: TRBD2
j_gene: TRBJ2-1
CDR3nt: TGTGCCAACAGCGGGGGGACAGCTTACAATGAGCAGTTCTTC
CDR3aa: CANSGGTAYNEQFF

abundance: medium-sized
v_gene: TRBV19
d_gene: -
j_gene: TRBJ2-7
CDR3nt: TGTGCCAGTAGTTGGGGGCGGGAGCAGTACTTC
CDR3aa: CASSWGREQYF

abundance: medium-sized
v_gene: TRBV20-1
d_gene: -
j_gene: TRBJ2-7
CDR3nt: TGCAGTGCTAGAGGGCGCAGGGATTACGAGCAGTACTTC
CDR3aa: CSARGRRDYEQYF

abundance: large
v_gene: TRBV12-3/TRBV12-4
d_gene: -
j_gene: TRBJ2-2
CDR3nt: TGTGCCAGCAGTTTACCTCCGACGGACACCGGGGAGCTGTTTTTT
CDR3aa: CASSLPPTDTGELFF

abundance: medium-sized
v_gene: TRBV28
d_gene: TRBD1
j_gene: TRBJ2-5
CDR3nt: TGTGCCAGCAGGACACAGGGGGCGAAGACCCAGTACTTC
CDR3aa: CASRTQGAKTQYF

abundance: medium-sized
v_gene: TRBV29-1
d_gene: -
j_gene: TRBJ1-1
CDR3nt: TGCAGCGTCCGGGGCTCTGAAGCTTTCTTT
CDR3aa: CSVRGSEAFF

abundance: medium-sized
v_gene: TRBV28
d_gene: -
j_gene: TRBJ2-7
CDR3nt: TGTGCCACTCAGGGGCCCCACGAGCAGTACTTC
CDR3aa: CATQGPHEQYF

abundance: -
v_gene: TRBV14
d_gene: -
j_gene: TRBJ2-3
CDR3nt: TGTGCCAGCAGCCGCCTAAAACTAGGAGCAGATACGCAGTATTTT
CDR3aa: CASSRLKLGADTQYF

abundance: large
v_gene: TRBV19
d_gene: -
j_gene: TRBJ1-1
CDR3nt: TGTGCCAGTAGTATCGCGGGGGCAAACACTGAAGCTTTCTTT
CDR3aa: CASSIAGANTEAFF

abundance: large
v_gene: TRBV2
d_gene: TRBD2
j_gene: TRBJ2-3
CDR3nt: TGTGCCAGCAGTGAAAGTCTAGCGGGTAGCACAGATACGCAGTATTTT
CDR3aa: CASSESLAGSTDTQYF

abundance: large
v_gene: TRBV7-3
d_gene: TRBD2
j_gene: TRBJ2-5
CDR3nt: TGTGCCAGCAGCTCAGGGACTAGCGGGGTAGAGACCCAGTACTTC
CDR3aa: CASSSGTSGVETQYF

abundance: large
v_gene: TRBV19
d_gene: -
j_gene: TRBJ2-2
CDR3nt: TGTGCCAGTAGTACGTCGGGGGCCGGGGAGCTGTTTTTT
CDR3aa: CASSTSGAGELFF

abundance: large
v_gene: TRBV30
d_gene: -
j_gene: TRBJ1-6
CDR3nt: TGTGCCTGGAGGATCGGTCTGGTACTCCACTTT
CDR3aa: CAWRIGLVLHF

abundance: large
v_gene: TRBV19
d_gene: TRBD1
j_gene: TRBJ1-5
CDR3nt: TGTGCCAGTAGTGCGGACAGGGTGCGGCCCCAGCATTTT
CDR3aa: CASSADRVRPQHF

abundance: medium-sized
v_gene: TRBV29-1
d_gene: TRBD1
j_gene: TRBJ2-7
CDR3nt: TGCAGCGTTGTAATAGGGACAGGGGGCTACGAGCAGTACTTC
CDR3aa: CSVVIGTGGYEQYF

abundance: large
v_gene: TRBV28
d_gene: TRBD1
j_gene: TRBJ2-5
CDR3nt: TGTGCCAGCCGGTACCGGGACAGGGGGATTAGGCGAGGGGAGACCCAGTACTTC
CDR3aa: CASRYRDRGIRRGETQYF

abundance: large
v_gene: TRBV11-2
d_gene: TRBD1
j_gene: TRBJ2-7
CDR3nt: TGTGCCAGCAGCTGGACAGGGGACCTGTACGAGCAGTACTTC
CDR3aa: CASSWTGDLYEQYF

abundance: medium-sized
v_gene: TRBV19
d_gene: -
j_gene: TRBJ1-5
CDR3nt: TGTGCCAGTAGTACCCTGAATAATCAGCCCCAGCATTTT
CDR3aa: CASSTLNNQPQHF

abundance: large
v_gene: TRBV29-1
d_gene: -
j_gene: TRBJ2-7
CDR3nt: TGCAGCGTTGAGGCTCCAGGGCAACGGTCCTTC
CDR3aa: CSVEAPGQRSF

abundance: medium-sized
v_gene: TRBV6-1
d_gene: -
j_gene: TRBJ2-1
CDR3nt: TGTGCCAAGCCATGTTCATGCAATGAGCAGTTCTTC
CDR3aa: CAKPCSCNEQFF

abundance: large
v_gene: TRBV4-3
d_gene: TRBD1
j_gene: TRBJ1-1
CDR3nt: TGCGCCAGCAGCCAAGCGGGGGGGACAGGGTACGGCACTGAAGCTTTCTTT
CDR3aa: CASSQAGGTGYGTEAFF

abundance: large
v_gene: TRBV29-1
d_gene: -
j_gene: TRBJ1-2
CDR3nt: TGCAGCGTTGACGAGCGGTTCTATGGCTACACCTTC
CDR3aa: CSVDERFYGYTF

abundance: medium-sized
v_gene: TRBV19
d_gene: TRBD2
j_gene: TRBJ2-1
CDR3nt: TGTGCCAGTAGTAGACTAGCGGGGGCCCTTTACAATGAGCAGTTCTTC
CDR3aa: CASSRLAGALYNEQFF

abundance: medium-sized
v_gene: TRBV19
d_gene: -
j_gene: TRBJ2-2
CDR3nt: TGTGCCAGTAGTTGGGGTCCGAACACCGGGGAGCTGTTTTTT
CDR3aa: CASSWGPNTGELFF

abundance: large
v_gene: TRBV7-2
d_gene: -
j_gene: TRBJ2-7
CDR3nt: TGTGCCAGCAGCTTAGGGGGGGCAAGCTCCTACGAGCAGTACTTC
CDR3aa: CASSLGGASSYEQYF

abundance: large
v_gene: TRBV5-4
d_gene: -
j_gene: TRBJ2-6
CDR3nt: TGTGCCAGCAGCTCCCCTATGCGCTCTGGGGCCAACGTCCTGACTTTC
CDR3aa: CASSSPMRSGANVLTF

abundance: -
v_gene: TRBV13
d_gene: -
j_gene: TRBJ2-7
CDR3nt: TGTGCCAGCAGCTTAGCTCGGGGGCCTACCTACGAGCAGTACTTC
CDR3aa: CASSLARGPTYEQYF

abundance: medium-sized
v_gene: TRBV4-1
d_gene: -
j_gene: TRBJ1-2
CDR3nt: TGCGCCAGCAGCCAAGATCGACCCACTGGCTACACCTTC
CDR3aa: CASSQDRPTGYTF

abundance: large
v_gene: TRBV18
d_gene: -
j_gene: TRBJ2-3
CDR3nt: TGTGCCAGCTCACCAGACGTTCCGCAGTATTTT
CDR3aa: CASSPDVPQYF

abundance: large
v_gene: TRBV6-2/TRBV6-3
d_gene: TRBD2
j_gene: TRBJ2-1
CDR3nt: TGTGCCAGCAGTTACGGCCTAGCGGGGAGGATGGAGCAGTTCTTC
CDR3aa: CASSYGLAGRMEQFF

abundance: -
v_gene: TRBV7-2
d_gene: TRBD1
j_gene: TRBJ2-1
CDR3nt: TGTGCCAGCAGCCCAGGACAGGGGTCCGCGGATGAGCAGCCCTTC
CDR3aa: CASSPGQGSADEQPF